This T cell receptor beta chain was recorded in a study of blood T cell repertoires in COVID-19. The overall study: Samples taken during acute and convalescent COVID-19 were collected in the United States, Italy and Spain. T cells, B-cell-depleted T cells, or PBMCs supplied cDNA or gDNA.

Original handling: Reference gene primers were amplified, and this amplification served to estimate nucleated cell counts. The protocol was immunoSEQ multiplex PCR, while the TCRdb copy is restricted to in-frame clones and leaves out a portion. V and J calls and clone size come straight from that table; D and trimming were deduced from the DNA. This repertoire shows about 80,000 clones, 89% found once; its top ten account for less than 15%. Germline CDR1 reads SEHNR; CDR2 reads FQNEAQ (reference sequence). The CDR3 is 13 amino acids. Trimming shortened V by 2 bases and J by 1 base, and 5 bases separated the two germline ends.

The rearrangement uses TRBV7-9 and TRBJ1-2; no reliable D call. Material: peripheral blood. This sequence was found in an older man with active or convalescent COVID-19. The DNA for the CDR3 is TGTGCCAGCAGCTTACAGGTTAACTATGGCTACACCTTC. It translates to CASSLQVNYGYTF.